The 16 T cell receptor beta chains in this list originate from one sample, sequenced in a study of siplizumab effects on memory and regulatory T cells. Clones were sequenced by immunoSEQ multiplex PCR, and TCRdb holds only the in-frame ones, with some missing. This repertoire shows some 100,000 clones, more than 85% found once; its top ten account for 0.14% to 0.15%. Input material: CD4+ T cells sorted from blood. Every receptor here comes from a human donor in good health.

The chain uses TRBV19 and TRBJ1-1; 9 bases agree with TRBD1. Germline CDR1 is LNHDA and CDR2 is SQIVND (reference sequence). V dropped 7 bases and J dropped 4; count of bases not matched to a gene: 4. CDR3 size: 13 residues. CDR3 in DNA: TGTGCCAGTATTCGGACAGGGGCCACTGAAGCTTTCTTT. It specifies CASIRTGATEAFF. The variable domain in full, with the rest retrieved from reference TRBV19 and TRBJ1-1, is DGGITQSPKYLFRKEGQNVTLSCEQNLNHDAMYWYRQDPGQGLRLIYYSQIVNDFQKGDIAEGYSVSREKKESFPLTVTSAQKNPTAFYLCASIRTGATEAFFGQGTRLTVV.

This clone showed up just a few times. The chain uses TRBV18 and TRBJ1-2, with 7 bases that match TRBD1. Germline V gene sequence: CDR1 KGHSH, CDR2 LQKENI. The CDR3 loop spans 13 amino acids. The V gene end was trimmed by 5 bases and the J gene end by 6 bases; junction bases not matched to a gene: 6. This chain's CDR3 is CASSVTGDDGYTF. DNA for the CDR3: TGTGCCAGCTCAGTTACAGGGGACGATGGCTACACCTTC.

This clone has a single count. The chain carries TRBV18 and TRBJ2-1, with 8 bases that match TRBD1. This CDR3 spans 15 amino acids. V dropped 0 bases and J dropped 2; count of bases not matched to a gene: 0. CDR1 is KGHSH, CDR2 LQKENI, per germline. The CDR3 DNA reads as TGTGCCAGCTCACCACCGACAGGGGCCTACAATGAGCAGTTCTTC. Protein sequence: CASSPPTGAYNEQFF.

The chain is built from TRBV5-6 and TRBJ2-6; D not resolved. From germline, CDR1 is SGHDT and CDR2 YYEEEE. The CDR3 runs 14 residues. V was shortened by 0 bases and J by 2 bases, with 3 bases between the two germline ends. The CDR3: CASSLDTGANVLTF. The CDR3 nucleotides are TGTGCCAGCAGCTTGGACACTGGGGCCAACGTCCTGACTTTC.

A word on this clone: The junction departs from the called germline gene at one end, perhaps through a read error. The chain is built from TRBV6-5 and TRBJ1-2; a possible D gene is TRBD1 (5 bases). CDR1 is MNHEY, CDR2 SVGAGI, per germline. This CDR3 contains 13 residues. DNA for the CDR3: TGTGCCATCAGTGTATCAGGGATATATGGCTACACCTTC. Its protein product is CAISVSGIYGYTF.

V and J are TRBV5-6 and TRBJ1-6; 7 bases are shared with TRBD1. This CDR3 spans 15 amino acids. The junction had 8 bases not matched to a gene; V was cut back by 4 bases and J by 7 bases. Per germline, CDR1 SGHDT and CDR2 YYEEEE. The CDR3 reads CASSLLDRNNSPLHF. The DNA for the CDR3 is TGTGCCAGCAGCCTCCTGGACAGGAACAATTCACCCCTCCACTTT. The full variable domain, in which reference TRBV5-6 and TRBJ1-6 provide the parts outside the CDR3, is DAGVTQSPTHLIKTRGQQVTLRCSPKSGHDTVSWYQQALGQGPQFIFQYYEEEERQRGNFPDRFSGHQFPNYSSELNVNALLLGDSALYLCASSLLDRNNSPLHFGNGTRLTVT.

The rearrangement uses TRBV25-1 and TRBJ2-6, with D unresolved. CDR1 and CDR2 (germline): MGHDK, SYGVNS. Trimming shortened V by 1 base and J by 5 bases, and 12 bases separated the two germline ends. The CDR3 sequence is 16 residues long. DNA for the CDR3: TGTGCCAGCAGTGAATCCACAGTCCGCTGGGCCAACGTCCTGACTTTC. It is translated as CASSESTVRWANVLTF.

V is TRBV28 and J is TRBJ1-2; TRBD1 aligns across 8 bases. CDR1 is MDHEN and CDR2 is SYDVKM in the germline V gene. CDR3 length: 17 residues. V was pared by 3 bases and J by 7 bases, with 16 bases of the junction left unmatched. The CDR3 spells CASSFRPGTGSRGGYTF. The CDR3 DNA is TGTGCCAGCAGTTTTCGGCCTGGGACAGGCTCGAGGGGTGGCTACACCTTC.

The chain is built from TRBV5-6 and TRBJ2-7; 8 bases are shared with TRBD2. After removal of 2 bases from V and 9 bases from J, the junction contained 13 bases not matched to a gene. CDR1 is SGHDT and CDR2 is YYEEEE in the germline V gene. CDR3 length equals 15 residues. The CDR3 spells CASSFSGTSLVGQYF. The CDR3 DNA sequence: TGTGCCAGCAGCTTCTCTGGGACTAGTCTCGTAGGGCAGTACTTC.

This clone was counted once. A read error may produce the germline difference seen at one junction end. This chain joins TRBV5-1 and TRBJ1-4; D not certain. The CDR3 extends over 14 amino acids. Germline CDR1 reads SGHRS; CDR2 reads YFSETQ. As DNA, the CDR3 is TGCGCCAGCAGCTTGGGTCGGTCTAATGATAAACTGTTTTTT. It yields the protein CASSLGRSNDKLFF.

This clone appeared a few times. V and J are TRBV7-2 and TRBJ1-5; 10 nucleotides agree with TRBD1. V lost 5 bases, J lost 11 bases, and 12 bases stayed unmatched. CDR1 and CDR2 (germline): SGHTA, FQGNSA. This CDR3 has 15 amino acids. The CDR3 sequence: CASSPGTGELSTQHF. In nucleotides, the CDR3 is TGTGCCAGCAGCCCAGGGACAGGGGAATTATCGACCCAGCATTTT.

The chain has TRBV9 and TRBJ1-2; D call uncertain. This CDR3 has 15 amino acids. V was cut by 3 bases and J by 0 bases, with 12 bases left in between. CDR1 and CDR2 from the germline V gene are SGDLS and YYNGEE. The CDR3 sequence: CASSAQEIANYGYTF. CDR3 DNA: TGTGCCAGCAGCGCCCAAGAGATAGCTAACTATGGCTACACCTTC.

In nucleotides, the CDR3 is TGTGCCATCAGACTAGACAGGGCTGACGGGGAGCTGTTTTTT. Its protein product is CAIRLDRADGELFF. This chain links TRBV10-3 with TRBJ2-2, with TRBD1 identical over 7 bases. Germline loops: CDR1 ENHRY, CDR2 SYGVKD. This CDR3 has 14 residues. V trimming: 6 bases; J trimming: 7 bases; junction bases outside the gene matches: 8.

The genes are TRBV4-2 and TRBJ2-1, with D unclear. The germline V gene has CDR1 LGHNA and CDR2 YNFKEQ. V was clipped by 0 bases and J by 8 bases, with 11 bases between them. CDR3 length equals 14 residues. The CDR3 DNA sequence: TGTGCCAGCAGCCAAGATCTAACCGGCGATGAGCAGTTCTTC. Its protein is CASSQDLTGDEQFF.

V usage is TRBV27 and J usage is TRBJ1-2, with 7 bases identical to TRBD1. There are 12 residues in the CDR3. J was trimmed by 7 bases and V by 3 bases; bases with no gene match: 2. CDR1 MNHEY and CDR2 SMNVEV come from the germline V gene (reference sequence). CDR3 sequence reads: CASSLDRSGYTF. The CDR3 DNA reads TGTGCCAGCAGTTTGGACAGGAGTGGCTACACCTTC.

This clone showed up just once. J is TRBJ1-5 and V is TRBV28, with TRBD1 as a possible D gene (5 bases). CDR3 length equals 15 residues. Deletions cut 3 bases from V and 5 bases from J, with 14 bases between. The germline V gene has CDR1 MDHEN and CDR2 SYDVKM. In nucleotides, the CDR3 is TGTGCCAGCAGTTTTTTCGACAGTTTGGATCAGCCCCAGCATTTT. It yields the protein CASSFFDSLDQPQHF.